The present entry profiles one TCR beta chain with its context. This entry is derived from a study of hypomethylating agent response in myelodysplastic syndrome. The CDR3 spans 16 residues. V lost 6 bases and J lost 5; bases outside the gene matches: 13. Germline V gene lookup returns CDR1 LNHDA and CDR2 SQIVND (reference sequence). Sequencing was performed with immunoSEQ multiplex PCR; in TCRdb, only in-frame clones are kept and a portion is missing. Here the sample spans about 4,700 clones, around 86% being singletons. The TCR sequence derives from a human donor with myelodysplastic syndrome. The sample here was bone marrow, taken before or after starting hypomethylating agent treatment for myelodysplastic syndrome (not recorded which). V usage is TRBV19 and J usage is TRBJ1-1, with 9 positions matching TRBD1. The CDR3 loop is CASRPDRGIVSTEAFF. For the CDR3, the DNA is TGTGCCAGTAGGCCGGACAGGGGTATAGTAAGTACTGAAGCTTTCTTT.